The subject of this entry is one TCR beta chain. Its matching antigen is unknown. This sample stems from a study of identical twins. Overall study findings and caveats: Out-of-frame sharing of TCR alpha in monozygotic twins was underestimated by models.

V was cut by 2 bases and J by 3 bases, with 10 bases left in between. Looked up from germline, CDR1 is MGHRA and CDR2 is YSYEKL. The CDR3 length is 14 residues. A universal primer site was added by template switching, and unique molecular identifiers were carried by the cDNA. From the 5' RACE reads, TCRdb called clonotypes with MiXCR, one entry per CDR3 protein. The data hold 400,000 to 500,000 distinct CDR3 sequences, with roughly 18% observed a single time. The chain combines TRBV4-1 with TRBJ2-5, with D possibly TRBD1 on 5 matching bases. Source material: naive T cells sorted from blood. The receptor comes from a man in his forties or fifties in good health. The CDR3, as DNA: TGCGCCAGCAGCCAATTGGGGCCGAAAGAGACCCAGTACTTC. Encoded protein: CASSQLGPKETQYF.